What follows are 21 T cell receptor beta chains derived from one specimen sequenced in a study of T-cell reconstitution after alpha-beta-depleted transplantation in children. Preparing the TCRbeta library involved the use of unique molecular identifiers. Each CDR3 protein is one row after TCRdb ran MiXCR on the PCR reads. The sample shows roughly 350,000 distinct CDR3 sequences, 15% to 20% of them seen only once. The material sequenced was PBMCs, mostly from graft donor cells, taken 360 days after TCRalphabeta/CD19-depleted stem cell transplant. The receptors here all came from a male patient under 10 years old who had a stem cell transplant for acute lymphoblastic leukemia, so the T cells may come from the graft donor.

This clonotype was recorded many times. The chain has TRBV4-3 and TRBJ2-1; 9 bases are a match to TRBD2. This CDR3 has 19 amino acids. CDR1 and CDR2 from the germline V gene are LGHNA and YSLEER. J gave up 4 bases and V 4 bases, and 17 bases lay outside the gene matches. The CDR3 loop reads CASSLRLAANEPPYNEQFF. DNA for the CDR3: TGCGCCAGCAGCCTGAGACTAGCGGCAAACGAGCCTCCTTACAATGAGCAGTTCTTC.

In this sample, this clonotype turned up a few times. The chain has TRBV12-3 or TRBV12-4 and TRBJ2-3, with a possible D match to TRBD1 (6 bases). This CDR3 is 15 amino acids long. Trimming cost V 0 bases and J 2 bases, with 9 bases left between them. CDR3: CASSLAGHNTDTQYF. The CDR3 DNA sequence: TGTGCCAGCAGTTTAGCGGGACACAACACAGATACGCAGTATTTT.

This clonotype turned up a few times. The chain has TRBV27 and TRBJ1-5; D gene uncertain. There are 13 residues in the CDR3. CDR1 and CDR2 (germline): MNHEY, SMNVEV (reference sequence). Trimming shortened V by 2 bases and J by 5 bases, and 7 bases separated the two germline ends. DNA of the CDR3: TGTGCCAGCAGTTTACGGCGGGATCAGCCCCAGCATTTT. Amino acid sequence: CASSLRRDQPQHF.

This clonotype was recorded a few times. This rearrangement joins TRBV5-6 to TRBJ2-1; D not certain. V lost 1 base and J 9 bases, leaving 11 bases between the germline ends. The CDR3 has 13 amino acids. In germline, CDR1 is SGHDT, CDR2 YYEEEE. CDR3 nucleotide sequence: TGTGCCAGCAGCTTGAAACAGAAGGGTGAGCAGTTCTTC. Translating it yields CASSLKQKGEQFF.

This clonotype has just a few counts. This chain links TRBV4-1 with TRBJ1-5; 9 bases match TRBD1. The CDR3 has 17 amino acids. Germline assignment: CDR1 MGHRA and CDR2 YSYEKL. The junction had 8 bases not matched to a gene; V was cut back by 1 base and J by 4 bases. The CDR3 spells CASSQVPTGTGNQPQHF. CDR3 DNA: TGCGCCAGCAGCCAAGTTCCTACCGGGACAGGGAATCAGCCCCAGCATTTT.

The rearrangement joins TRBV6-1 to TRBJ1-6; 7 positions match TRBD1. Germline CDR1 MNHNS, CDR2 SASEGT. The CDR3 is 15 amino acids. Germline trimming cut 6 bases from V and 9 bases from J; bases unmatched to any gene: 11. CDR3 sequence: CASRSRQGISSPLHF. Here the CDR3 DNA reads TGTGCCAGCAGGTCCCGACAGGGAATAAGTTCACCCCTCCACTTT.

CDR3 DNA sequence: TGTGCCAGTAGTAAGGTCCGATCCCCCTACAATGAGCAGTTCTTC. It specifies CASSKVRSPYNEQFF. This rearrangement joins TRBV19 to TRBJ2-1; D ambiguous. Per the germline V gene, CDR1 is LNHDA and CDR2 is SQIVND (reference sequence). Trimming took off 4 bases at V and 2 bases at J, with 12 bases between the two ends. This CDR3 contains 15 residues.

There are a few counts of this clonotype. This chain joins TRBV6-5 and TRBJ2-2; no firm D call. Germline V gene sequence: CDR1 MNHEY, CDR2 SVGAGI. V was cut by 0 bases and J by 4 bases, with 15 bases left in between. The CDR3 spans 17 residues. CDR3 residues: CASSYSIPATRTGELFF. CDR3 sequence (DNA): TGTGCCAGCAGTTACTCGATCCCAGCGACCCGCACCGGGGAGCTGTTTTTT.

This clonotype came up many times. The rearrangement joins TRBV20-1 to TRBJ2-7; 11 bases are shared with TRBD1. The germline gives CDR1 DFQATT, CDR2 SNEGSKA (reference sequence). J lost 4 bases, V lost 6 bases, and 8 bases had no gene match. This CDR3 comprises 14 residues. In nucleotides, the CDR3 is TGCAGTGCCCCGCCGGGACAGGGGGTATACGAGCAGTACTTC. Translation: CSAPPGQGVYEQYF.

The chain is built from TRBV11-2 and TRBJ2-1; the match to TRBD1 covers 10 bases. Per germline, CDR1 SGHAT and CDR2 FQNNGV. This CDR3 spans 16 amino acids. The V and J ends lost 2 bases and 8 bases, in that order; junction bases with no gene match: 9. The CDR3 here is CASSLMRGQGNDEQFF. CDR3 coding DNA: TGTGCCAGCAGCTTAATGAGGGGACAGGGGAATGATGAGCAGTTCTTC.

This clonotype has at least ten counts. This chain connects TRBV25-1 to TRBJ1-2; D remains unclear. CDR3 size: 13 residues. V was cut by 6 bases and J by 6 bases, with 14 bases left in between. The V gene's germline CDR1 is MGHDK and CDR2 SYGVNS. The DNA of the CDR3 is TGTGCCAGCAGCCCAGTGGGGTGGAATGGCTACACCTTC. Its translation: CASSPVGWNGYTF.

The chain links TRBV21-1 to TRBJ1-1; the D call in the table, TRBD1, was not verified against the DNA. TRBV21-1 is classified as a pseudogene. This CDR3 has 18 residues. This chain's CDR3 is CASSKALGPWTGNTEAFF. CDR3 in DNA: TGTGCCAGCAGCAAAGCCCTTGGCCCTTGGACAGGGAACACTGAAGCTTTCTTT.

The V and J genes are TRBV12-3 or TRBV12-4 and TRBJ2-1; possibly TRBD1 or TRBD2 for D (5 bases each). The CDR3 extends over 16 amino acids. Trimming shortened V by 7 bases and J by 8 bases, and 24 bases separated the two germline ends. The CDR3, as DNA: TGTGCCAGCACCCTAGAGACAGTGCGAGCCGGGGATGAGCAGTTCTTC. Amino acids: CASTLETVRAGDEQFF.

The genes are TRBV9 and TRBJ2-7; no firm D call. This CDR3 region has 14 residues. Germline V CDR1 and CDR2: SGDLS, YYNGEE. Trimming took 3 bases from V and 2 from J, leaving 12 bases between them. This CDR3 is CASSAARSTYEQYF. CDR3 DNA: TGTGCCAGCAGCGCTGCTAGGTCCACCTACGAGCAGTACTTC.

This clonotype was recorded a few times. This chain connects TRBV5-1 to TRBJ2-7, with 7 bases identical to TRBD2. V gave up 4 bases and J gave up 5 bases; unmatched junction bases: 12. Per the germline V gene, CDR1 is SGHRS and CDR2 is YFSETQ. The CDR3 contains 15 residues. CDR3 loop: CASSGPFGRFDEQYF. The CDR3 bases are TGCGCCAGCAGCGGACCCTTCGGGAGGTTCGACGAGCAGTACTTC.

This clonotype was counted only a few times. This chain uses TRBV27 with TRBJ1-5, with D perhaps matching TRBD1 (6 bases). CDR3 length: 13 amino acids. V dropped 5 bases and J dropped 3 bases, with 8 bases sitting between them. The germline V gene has CDR1 MNHEY and CDR2 SMNVEV (reference sequence). CDR3 DNA: TGTGCCAGCAGTCAGGGGCACAATCAGCCCCAGCATTTT. It encodes CASSQGHNQPQHF.

This clonotype was recorded many times. The chain is built from TRBV4-1 and TRBJ2-5; D gene unclear. CDR1 is MGHRA and CDR2 is YSYEKL in the germline V gene. CDR3 length: 13 residues. Trimming pared 3 bases from V and 1 base from J, leaving 6 bases between. CDR3 nucleotides: TGCGCCAGCAGCCAGCGCAGCCAAGAGACCCAGTACTTC. It translates to CASSQRSQETQYF.

The DNA for the CDR3 is TGCGCCAGCAGCCAAGTTGGGGGCGAGCAGTACTTC. Amino acids: CASSQVGGEQYF. V is TRBV4-1 and J is TRBJ2-7; D possibly matches TRBD1 or TRBD2 (5 bases each). V shed 1 base and J shed 6 bases, with 7 bases lying between them. The CDR3 loop spans 12 amino acids. Germline-derived CDR1 and CDR2 are MGHRA and YSYEKL.

Note on this clonotype: At one of its ends the junction is not consistent with the germline gene, which may arise from a read error. The chain is built from TRBV7-9 and TRBJ2-3; TRBD2 matches 8 bases. Per the germline V gene, CDR1 is SEHNR and CDR2 is FQNEAQ (reference sequence). This CDR3 is 12 amino acids long. The DNA of the CDR3 is TGTGCCAGCAGCTTAGAATTTGGGGCGGGAGGATTT. This codes for CASSLEFGAGGF.

V usage is TRBV7-9 and J usage is TRBJ2-1; 8 bases match TRBD2. The CDR3 consists of 14 residues. Trimming took 10 bases from V and 5 from J; bases not matched to a gene: 10. In germline, CDR1 is SEHNR, CDR2 FQNEAQ (reference sequence). The CDR3 loop reads CATFASGLNNEQFF. CDR3 nucleotides: TGTGCCACCTTTGCTAGCGGGCTCAACAATGAGCAGTTCTTC.

A few counts support this clonotype. The gene calls are TRBV6-2 or TRBV6-3 and TRBJ2-1; no clear D gene. Germline CDR1 and CDR2: MNHEY and SVGEGT. The CDR3 contains 11 residues. V dropped 8 bases and J dropped 9 bases, with 11 bases sitting between them. The CDR3 loop reads CASAQVGEQFF. CDR3 bases: TGTGCCAGCGCCCAGGTCGGTGAGCAGTTCTTC.